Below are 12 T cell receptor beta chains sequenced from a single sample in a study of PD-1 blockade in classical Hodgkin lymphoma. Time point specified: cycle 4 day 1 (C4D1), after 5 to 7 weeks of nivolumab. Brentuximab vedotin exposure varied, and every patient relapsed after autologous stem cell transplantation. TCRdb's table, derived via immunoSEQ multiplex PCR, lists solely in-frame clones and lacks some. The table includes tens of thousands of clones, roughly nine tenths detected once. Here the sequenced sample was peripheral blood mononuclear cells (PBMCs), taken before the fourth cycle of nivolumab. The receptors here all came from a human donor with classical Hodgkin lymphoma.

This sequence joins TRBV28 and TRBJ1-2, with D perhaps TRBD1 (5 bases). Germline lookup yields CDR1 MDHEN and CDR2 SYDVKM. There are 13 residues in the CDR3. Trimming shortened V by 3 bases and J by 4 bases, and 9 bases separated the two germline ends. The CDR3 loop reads CASSFPGVYGYTF. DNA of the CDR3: TGTGCCAGCAGTTTTCCGGGGGTCTATGGCTACACCTTC.

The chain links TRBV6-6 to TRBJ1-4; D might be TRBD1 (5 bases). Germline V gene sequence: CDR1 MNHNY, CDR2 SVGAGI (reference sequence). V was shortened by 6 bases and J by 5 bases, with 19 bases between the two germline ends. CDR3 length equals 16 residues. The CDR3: CASSHPRGGDNEKLFF. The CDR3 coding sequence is TGTGCCAGCAGCCACCCTCGGGGGGGGGACAATGAAAAACTGTTTTTT.

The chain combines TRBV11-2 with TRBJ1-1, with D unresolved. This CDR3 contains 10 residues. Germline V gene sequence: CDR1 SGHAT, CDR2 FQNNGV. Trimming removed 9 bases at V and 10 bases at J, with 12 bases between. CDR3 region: CASSQRVAFF. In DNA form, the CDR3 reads TGTGCCAGTAGCCAGCGGGTAGCTTTCTTT. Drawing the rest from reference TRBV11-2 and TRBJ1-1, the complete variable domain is EAGVAQSPRYKIIEKRQSVAFWCNPISGHATLYWYQQILGQGPKLLIQFQNNGVVDDSQLPKDRFSAERLKGVDSTLKIQPAKLEDSAVYLCASSQRVAFFGQGTRLTVV.

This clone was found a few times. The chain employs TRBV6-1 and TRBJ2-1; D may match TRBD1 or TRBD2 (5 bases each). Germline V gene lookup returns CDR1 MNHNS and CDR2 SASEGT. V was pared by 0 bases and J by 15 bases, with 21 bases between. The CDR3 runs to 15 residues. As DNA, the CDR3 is TGTGCCAGCAGTGAAGCGACCGGGGCCCCTTTCATGATGTTCTTC. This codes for CASSEATGAPFMMFF.

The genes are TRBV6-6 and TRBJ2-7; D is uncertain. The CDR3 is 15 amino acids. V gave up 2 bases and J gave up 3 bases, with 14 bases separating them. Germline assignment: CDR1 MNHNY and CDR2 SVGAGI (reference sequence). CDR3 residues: CASSYGFEQNYEQYF. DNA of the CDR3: TGTGCCAGCAGTTACGGGTTTGAACAGAACTACGAGCAGTACTTC.

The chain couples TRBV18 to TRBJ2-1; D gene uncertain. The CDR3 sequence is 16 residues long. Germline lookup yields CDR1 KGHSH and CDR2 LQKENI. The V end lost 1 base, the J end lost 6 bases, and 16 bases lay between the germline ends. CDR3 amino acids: CASSPLLDSLGNEQFF. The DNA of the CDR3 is TGTGCCAGCTCACCACTATTAGATAGCTTGGGCAATGAGCAGTTCTTC.

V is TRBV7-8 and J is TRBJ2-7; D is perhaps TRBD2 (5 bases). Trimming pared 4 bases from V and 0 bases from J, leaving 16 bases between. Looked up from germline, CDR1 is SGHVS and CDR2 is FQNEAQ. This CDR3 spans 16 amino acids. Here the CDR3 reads CASSSLEGIGSYEQYF. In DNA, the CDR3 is TGTGCCAGCAGCTCCCTCGAGGGTATAGGCTCCTACGAGCAGTACTTC.

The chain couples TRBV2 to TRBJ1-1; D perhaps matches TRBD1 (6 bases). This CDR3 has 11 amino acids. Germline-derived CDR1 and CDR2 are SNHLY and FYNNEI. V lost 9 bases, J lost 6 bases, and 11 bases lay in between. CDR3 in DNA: TGTGCCAGGGGCCAGGGGCCTGAAGCTTTCTTT. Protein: CARGQGPEAFF.

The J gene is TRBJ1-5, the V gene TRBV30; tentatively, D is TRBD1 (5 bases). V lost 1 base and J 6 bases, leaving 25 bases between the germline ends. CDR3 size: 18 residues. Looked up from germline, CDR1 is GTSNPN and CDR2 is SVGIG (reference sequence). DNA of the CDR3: TGTGCCTGGAGTGAAGGACCTGGGACGCGAGGAGGATCTCAGCCCCAGCATTTT. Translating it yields CAWSEGPGTRGGSQPQHF.

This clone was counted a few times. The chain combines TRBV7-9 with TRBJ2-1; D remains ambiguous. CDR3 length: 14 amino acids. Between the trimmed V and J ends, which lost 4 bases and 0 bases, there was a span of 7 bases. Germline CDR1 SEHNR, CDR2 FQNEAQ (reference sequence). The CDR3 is CASSSPGSYNEQFF. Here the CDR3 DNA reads TGTGCCAGCAGCTCACCGGGCTCCTACAATGAGCAGTTCTTC.

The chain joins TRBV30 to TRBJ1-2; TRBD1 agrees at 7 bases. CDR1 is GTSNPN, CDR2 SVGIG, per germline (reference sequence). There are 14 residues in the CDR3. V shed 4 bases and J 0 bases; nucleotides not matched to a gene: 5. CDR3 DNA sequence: TGTGCCTGGAAAGACAGGGCTGCTAACTATGGCTACACCTTC. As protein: CAWKDRAANYGYTF.

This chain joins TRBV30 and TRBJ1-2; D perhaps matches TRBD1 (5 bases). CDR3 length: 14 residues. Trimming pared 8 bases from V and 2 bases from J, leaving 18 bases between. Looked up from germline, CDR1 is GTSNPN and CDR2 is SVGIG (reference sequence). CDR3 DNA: TGTGCCGGGGCGGGTGGCGGAGAGAACTATGGCTACACCTTC. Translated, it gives CAGAGGGENYGYTF.